These 31 T cell receptor beta chains were sequenced from one sample in a study of blood T cell repertoires in COVID-19. Here immunoSEQ multiplex PCR was the method, and the copy in TCRdb shows in-frame clones only, minus some. The repertoire holds about 75,000 clones, 79% seen once, with less than 5.5% in the top ten. Sequencing was carried out using peripheral blood. The receptors stem from an elderly woman with active or convalescent COVID-19.

The CDR3 DNA sequence: TGTGCCAGCTCACCATCGGGACAGGCCCTCATAGGGTACACCTTC. This codes for CASSPSGQALIGYTF. V is TRBV18 and J is TRBJ1-2; the match to TRBD1 covers 8 bases. Germline assignment: CDR1 KGHSH and CDR2 LQKENI. The trim removed 2 bases at V and 11 bases at J, leaving 13 bases unmatched. CDR3 length: 15 residues.

The rearrangement links TRBV7-2 to TRBJ1-2, with 7 nucleotides matching TRBD1. This CDR3 region has 13 residues. Trimming cost V 5 bases and J 6 bases; bases outside gene matches: 6. From germline, CDR1 is SGHTA and CDR2 FQGNSA. CDR3 loop: CASSPRTGHGYTF. The CDR3 bases are TGTGCCAGCAGCCCCCGGACAGGACATGGCTACACCTTC.

V usage is TRBV19 and J usage is TRBJ2-1; 8 nucleotides align to TRBD1. V lost 4 bases to trimming and J lost 12 bases; unmatched junction nucleotides: 5. The CDR3 length is 12 residues. Per germline, CDR1 LNHDA and CDR2 SQIVND (reference sequence). CDR3 loop: CASSRTGLGQFF. The CDR3 DNA sequence: TGTGCCAGTAGTAGGACAGGGTTAGGGCAGTTCTTC.

The chain combines TRBV20-1 with TRBJ1-1; no clear D gene. Germline V gene sequence: CDR1 DFQATT, CDR2 SNEGSKA (reference sequence). The V gene lost 4 bases and the J gene lost 3 bases, with 6 bases spanning the gap. There are 11 residues in the CDR3. The CDR3, as DNA: TGCAGTGCTATCGAGTACACTGAAGCTTTCTTT. Residues: CSAIEYTEAFF.

This clone was seen more than once but under ten times. This chain joins TRBV4-2 and TRBJ2-1; a weak D match, TRBD2 (6 bases). The V gene lost 1 base and the J gene lost 0 bases, with 13 bases spanning the gap. The CDR3 loop spans 17 amino acids. CDR1 LGHNA and CDR2 YNFKEQ come from the germline V gene. The CDR3: CASSQAGRGLSYNEQFF. The CDR3 DNA reads TGTGCCAGCAGCCAAGCCGGGCGGGGCCTCTCCTACAATGAGCAGTTCTTC.

The gene calls are TRBV6-5 and TRBJ2-2, with TRBD2 identical over 11 bases. V lost 6 bases and J lost 5; bases outside the gene matches: 5. Germline CDR1 reads MNHEY; CDR2 reads SVGAGI. The CDR3 covers 15 residues. CDR3 protein: CASSILAGATGELFF. The CDR3 bases are TGTGCCAGCAGCATACTAGCGGGGGCTACCGGGGAGCTGTTTTTT.

This sequence joins TRBV2 and TRBJ2-1, with D perhaps matching TRBD1 (5 bases). This CDR3 is 14 amino acids long. Looked up from germline, CDR1 is SNHLY and CDR2 is FYNNEI. The ends were cut back, 8 bases at V and 5 bases at J, with 16 bases in the middle. CDR3 residues: CASGRQGNNNEQFF. Written as DNA, the CDR3 is TGTGCCAGCGGGCGGCAGGGAAATAACAATGAGCAGTTCTTC.

V usage is TRBV19 and J usage is TRBJ2-5; 8 positions match TRBD1. The CDR3 length is 15 residues. V trimming: 4 bases; J trimming: 5 bases; junction bases outside the gene matches: 9. The germline gives CDR1 LNHDA, CDR2 SQIVND (reference sequence). CDR3: CASSRAGGASETQYF. In DNA form, the CDR3 reads TGTGCCAGTAGTAGGGCAGGGGGCGCGTCGGAGACCCAGTACTTC.

The chain employs TRBV5-6 and TRBJ1-1, with D perhaps TRBD1 (6 bases). CDR3 length equals 16 residues. Germline CDR1 is SGHDT and CDR2 is YYEEEE. V gave up 0 bases and J gave up 1 base, with 13 bases separating them. The CDR3, as DNA: TGTGCCAGCAGCTTGGGGCGGACAGACGCGAACACTGAAGCTTTCTTT. Translated: CASSLGRTDANTEAFF.

The chain joins TRBV18 to TRBJ1-5; the D gene is possibly TRBD1 (5 bases). Germline lookup yields CDR1 KGHSH and CDR2 LQKENI. The length of the CDR3 is 15 residues. With 5 bases removed from V and 1 base from J, the gap between germline ends came to 12 bases. Here the CDR3 DNA reads TGTGCCAGCTCAACCAGGGAAGGCAGCAATCAGCCCCAGCATTTT. Its translation: CASSTREGSNQPQHF.

The chain links TRBV19 to TRBJ1-2; D is uncertain. The length of the CDR3 is 13 residues. Germline assignment: CDR1 LNHDA and CDR2 SQIVND (reference sequence). V lost 3 bases to trimming and J lost 1 base, with 6 bases between them. The CDR3 loop is CASSIGVNYGYTF. CDR3 DNA: TGTGCCAGTAGTATTGGAGTTAACTATGGCTACACCTTC. Full variable domain (outside the CDR3, taken from reference TRBV19 and TRBJ1-2): DGGITQSPKYLFRKEGQNVTLSCEQNLNHDAMYWYRQDPGQGLRLIYYSQIVNDFQKGDIAEGYSVSREKKESFPLTVTSAQKNPTAFYLCASSIGVNYGYTFGSGTRLTVV.

This chain joins TRBV27 and TRBJ2-7; D possibly corresponds to TRBD2 (6 bases). V lost 6 bases, J lost 1 base, and 13 bases lay in between. The CDR3 is 14 residues long. Germline loops: CDR1 MNHEY, CDR2 SMNVEV (reference sequence). The DNA for the CDR3 is TGTGCCAGCAGCTGGGCGGGACGGTCCTACGAGCAGTACTTC. Translated, it gives CASSWAGRSYEQYF.

The genes are TRBV5-1 and TRBJ2-1, with D possibly being TRBD2 (5 bases). The CDR3 sequence is 18 residues long. V lost 0 bases to trimming and J lost 0 bases, with 16 bases between them. Germline V gene sequence: CDR1 SGHRS, CDR2 YFSETQ. The CDR3 region is CASSLAWTSWGSYNEQFF. The CDR3 DNA sequence: TGCGCCAGCAGCTTGGCCTGGACTTCTTGGGGCTCCTACAATGAGCAGTTCTTC.

The chain recombines TRBV7-8 with TRBJ1-6, with 9 bases fitting TRBD1. Germline lookup yields CDR1 SGHVS and CDR2 FQNEAQ. The CDR3 spans 15 residues. Trimming removed 1 base from V and 8 bases from J; junction bases left unmatched: 3. The CDR3 region is CASSLGGQGDSPLHF. The CDR3 nucleotides read TGTGCCAGCAGCTTAGGGGGACAGGGTGATTCACCCCTCCACTTT.

The chain uses TRBV12-5 and TRBJ2-3; D possibly corresponds to TRBD2 (7 bases). Germline-derived CDR1 and CDR2 are LGHNT and FRNRAP. V was pared by 6 bases and J by 4 bases, with 11 bases between. This CDR3 contains 13 residues. As DNA, the CDR3 is TGTGCTAGTGGCCGGGGGGCTTCAGATACGCAGTATTTT. It encodes CASGRGASDTQYF.

The chain joins TRBV11-3 to TRBJ2-7; D is ambiguous. V lost 2 bases, J lost 0 bases, and 8 bases lay in between. The CDR3 is made up of 14 amino acids. Germline V gene sequence: CDR1 SGHNT, CDR2 YENEEA. CDR3 in amino acids: CASSLNPGSYEQYF. In DNA, the CDR3 is TGTGCCAGCAGCTTAAATCCAGGCTCCTACGAGCAGTACTTC.

The V and J genes are TRBV5-5 and TRBJ1-1; TRBD1 might be the D (6 bases). Germline-derived CDR1 and CDR2 are SGHKS and YYEKEE (reference sequence). This CDR3 has 16 residues. V lost 4 bases to trimming and J lost 5 bases, with 21 bases between them. CDR3 amino acids: CASSLGGGSLGTEAFF. The CDR3 region has the DNA TGTGCCAGCAGCCTCGGCGGGGGCAGCCTTGGTACTGAAGCTTTCTTT.

As DNA, the CDR3 is TGTGCCAGCAGCCGTGGGCCAGATACGCAGTATTTT. The encoded protein is CASSRGPDTQYF. The chain has TRBV7-9 and TRBJ2-3; D is unresolved. The CDR3 is 12 residues long. The germline V gene encodes CDR1 SEHNR and CDR2 FQNEAQ (reference sequence). V dropped 5 bases and J dropped 4 bases, with 7 bases sitting between them.

This clone was seen more than once but under ten times. The rearrangement uses TRBV4-1 and TRBJ1-5, with 7 nucleotides matching TRBD1. V shed 6 bases and J 7 bases; nucleotides not matched to a gene: 12. Germline V lookup: CDR1 MGHRA, CDR2 YSYEKL. This CDR3 region has 15 residues. CDR3 nucleotide sequence: TGCGCCAGCAGTCAGACTGAAACAGGGGCCCAGCCCCAGCATTTT. Amino acid sequence: CASSQTETGAQPQHF.

The chain has TRBV5-5 and TRBJ1-1; TRBD1 matches at 7 bases. Germline CDR1 SGHKS, CDR2 YYEKEE (reference sequence). J gave up 6 bases and V 1 base, and 3 bases lay outside the gene matches. The CDR3 loop spans 13 amino acids. The DNA of the CDR3 is TGTGCCAGCAGCTTGAGGGGGCTCGCTGAAGCTTTCTTT. It codes for CASSLRGLAEAFF.

The J gene is TRBJ2-7, the V gene TRBV7-2; 7 bases line up with TRBD1. CDR3 length: 14 residues. Germline values: CDR1 SGHTA, CDR2 FQGNSA. The V segment lost 2 bases and the J segment 5 bases; nucleotides outside the gene matches: 6. CDR3 DNA: TGTGCCAGCAGCTTACGTACAGGGGTACACGAGCAGTACTTC. It encodes CASSLRTGVHEQYF.

The CDR3 nucleotides read TGTGCCAGCAGCGGGGAGGAGTTGTGGGAGACCCAGTACTTC. Translation gives CASSGEELWETQYF. The rearrangement links TRBV9 to TRBJ2-5; TRBD2 is a possible D gene (6 bases). The germline CDR1 and CDR2 sequences are SGDLS and YYNGEE. The V gene lost 3 bases and the J gene lost 5 bases, with 14 bases spanning the gap. The CDR3 runs 14 residues.

The CDR3 loop is CASSALNSYEQYF. As DNA, the CDR3 is TGTGCCAGCAGCGCCCTAAACTCCTACGAGCAGTACTTC. The chain carries TRBV7-9 and TRBJ2-7; no clear D gene. Germline V CDR1 and CDR2: SEHNR, FQNEAQ (reference sequence). Trimming took off 5 bases at V and 0 bases at J, with 8 bases between the two ends. There are 13 residues in the CDR3.

The chain combines TRBV2 with TRBJ2-2, with TRBD2 matching over 9 bases. Per germline, CDR1 SNHLY and CDR2 FYNNEI. Unmatched junction bases numbered 1, after V lost 2 bases and J lost 0 bases. This CDR3 has 16 residues. The CDR3 DNA sequence: TGTGCCAGCAGTGAACGCGGGGGGGCGAACACCGGGGAGCTGTTTTTT. It yields the protein CASSERGGANTGELFF.

This clone is a singleton in its sample. The rearrangement joins TRBV9 to TRBJ2-1; 7 bases fit TRBD2. After removal of 0 bases from V and 0 bases from J, the junction contained 9 bases not matched to a gene. Germline V gene sequence: CDR1 SGDLS, CDR2 YYNGEE. CDR3 size: 18 residues. The CDR3 sequence is CASSVARTSVRSYNEQFF. CDR3 sequence (DNA): TGTGCCAGCAGCGTAGCTAGAACTAGCGTTCGCTCCTACAATGAGCAGTTCTTC.

This clone has just one count. A read error may account for a junction end that differs from germline. The V and J genes are TRBV10-1 and TRBJ2-7, with TRBD2 matching 11 bases. CDR1 and CDR2 from the germline V gene are WNHNN and SYGVQD (reference sequence). This CDR3 spans 11 amino acids. The CDR3 protein is CASRDGLAGPF. The CDR3 region has the DNA TGCGCCAGCAGAGATGGACTAGCGGGCCCCTTC.

V and J are TRBV6-5 and TRBJ1-2; possible D gene TRBD1, 5 bases. V was pared by 6 bases and J by 6 bases, with 14 bases between. CDR3 length: 13 residues. Germline V gene data show CDR1 as MNHEY and CDR2 as SVGAGI. Here the CDR3 reads CASRRGLADGYTF. CDR3 DNA sequence: TGTGCCAGCAGAAGGGGACTGGCCGATGGCTACACCTTC.

This clone was observed a handful of times. The rearrangement links TRBV12-3 or TRBV12-4 to TRBJ1-6; no clear D gene. The CDR3 has 13 residues. The V end was cut by 0 bases, the J end by 7 bases, with 4 bases between. CDR3 loop: CASSLAGNSPLHF. The DNA of the CDR3 is TGTGCCAGCAGTTTAGCCGGGAATTCACCCCTCCACTTT.

V gene TRBV11-3 combines with J gene TRBJ2-1; perhaps TRBD2 as D (6 bases). Trimming removed 1 base from V and 3 bases from J, with 13 bases in between. The CDR3 length is 16 residues. The germline CDR1 and CDR2 sequences are SGHNT and YENEEA. The CDR3 sequence: CASSLAGANHYNEQFF. CDR3 sequence (DNA): TGTGCCAGCAGCTTAGCGGGAGCCAACCACTACAATGAGCAGTTCTTC. Full variable domain (remainder filled in from reference TRBV11-3 and TRBJ2-1): EAGVVQSPRYKIIEKKQPVAFWCNPISGHNTLYWYLQNLGQGPELLIRYENEEAVDDSQLPKDRFSAERLKGVDSTLKIQPAELGDSAVYLCASSLAGANHYNEQFFGPGTRLTVL.

This sequence joins TRBV7-9 and TRBJ2-7, with D possibly being TRBD2 (7 bases). Looked up from germline, CDR1 is SEHNR and CDR2 is FQNEAQ (reference sequence). The CDR3 is 15 amino acids. The V end lost 5 bases, the J end lost 3 bases, and 17 bases lay between the germline ends. CDR3 in DNA: TGTGCCAGCAGCCCCTCCGGGGGGCGGAGCTACGAGCAGTACTTC. Encoded protein: CASSPSGGRSYEQYF.

The chain uses TRBV14 and TRBJ2-7, with 8 bases fitting TRBD1. Trimming took 4 bases from V and 4 from J; bases not matched to a gene: 9. Germline V gene lookup returns CDR1 SGHDN and CDR2 FVKESK. The CDR3 runs to 15 residues. CDR3 coding DNA: TGTGCCAGCAGCCCAATAGGGACAGGATTTTACGAGCAGTACTTC. It codes for CASSPIGTGFYEQYF.